This is a list of T cell receptor beta chains from one sample in a study of CXCR3-negative and CXCR3-positive naive CD8 T cells. TCRdb re-called the 5' RACE reads, yielding one record per CDR3 amino acid sequence without DNA. This sample's table has some 130,000 distinct CDR3 sequences. The material sequenced was naive CXCR3- CD8+ T cells from blood. These receptors all come from a human donor in good health. Some clones in this sample may be carry-over from other donors' samples. CDR3s include the opening cysteine and the closing phenylalanine or tryptophan. Each record gives: J gene, V gene, CDR3 protein.

j_call: TRBJ1-2
v_call: TRBV29-1
cdr3_aa: CSVAGGDGSNYGYTF

j_call: TRBJ2-5
v_call: TRBV28
cdr3_aa: CASRPPLESGETQYF

j_call: TRBJ2-7
v_call: TRBV7-8
cdr3_aa: CASSPCTSGSYEQYF

j_call: TRBJ2-3
v_call: TRBV7-2
cdr3_aa: CASSLVYGGGATDTQYF

j_call: TRBJ1-1
v_call: TRBV4-1
cdr3_aa: CASRGGFREMNTEAFF

j_call: TRBJ1-1
v_call: TRBV5-1
cdr3_aa: CASSTGANTEAFF

j_call: TRBJ2-7
v_call: TRBV13
cdr3_aa: CASSLVTGGGEQYF

j_call: TRBJ2-7
v_call: TRBV7-3
cdr3_aa: CASSLSGGYSYEQYF

j_call: TRBJ1-1
v_call: TRBV6-5
cdr3_aa: CASSYSRQNTEAFF

j_call: TRBJ1-4
v_call: TRBV28
cdr3_aa: CASTRTRQNEKLFF

j_call: TRBJ2-1
v_call: TRBV18
cdr3_aa: CASSPRTGETYNEQFF

j_call: TRBJ2-3
v_call: TRBV18
cdr3_aa: CASSPRTGDTDTQYF

j_call: TRBJ2-2
v_call: TRBV28
cdr3_aa: CASSPPTNTGEPFF

j_call: TRBJ1-2
v_call: TRBV5-1
cdr3_aa: CASSLTRQGASGYTF

j_call: TRBJ2-7
v_call: TRBV3-1
cdr3_aa: CAASSQDRVTVEQYF

j_call: TRBJ2-7
v_call: TRBV29-1
cdr3_aa: CSVETGGLNEQYF

j_call: TRBJ2-7
v_call: TRBV29-1
cdr3_aa: CSVVTSGSGEQYF

j_call: TRBJ2-5
v_call: TRBV7-9
cdr3_aa: CASSSSLIRNQETQYF

j_call: TRBJ2-1
v_call: TRBV7-9
cdr3_aa: CASSDSFPSSYNEQFF

j_call: TRBJ2-1
v_call: TRBV20-1
cdr3_aa: CSARGPARTGEDNEQFF

j_call: TRBJ2-7
v_call: TRBV7-2
cdr3_aa: CASSPFGGADEQYF